Described below is a single T cell receptor (beta chain) sequence and its context. Its ends do not fully match the called genes, so a read error is possible. This CDR3 region has 17 residues. Germline CDR1 reads SGHTA; CDR2 reads FQGNSA. TCR beta CDR3 region amplification was performed from RNA transcripts. Carried out on the TCR CDR3, a first-round RT-PCR used the HTBI primer set. TCRdb re-analysed the multiplex PCR reads in MiXCR, keeping a single row per CDR3 protein. The repertoire consists of nearly 750,000 distinct CDR3 sequences, with 35% occurring once and the leading ten covering less than 35%. The sample originates from a study of T cells in Graves' hyperthyroidism and ophthalmopathy.

The source of this sequence is a woman between 40 and 50 years old with Graves' hyperthyroidism. The sequencing sample was made of blood. This chain links TRBV7-2 with TRBJ1-2, with TRBD1 as a possible D gene (6 bases). In DNA form, the CDR3 reads TGTGCCAGCAGCTTAAGACAGAGAGAGGGGGATGAGCATGGCCACACCTTC. Translating gives CASSLRQREGDEHGHTF.